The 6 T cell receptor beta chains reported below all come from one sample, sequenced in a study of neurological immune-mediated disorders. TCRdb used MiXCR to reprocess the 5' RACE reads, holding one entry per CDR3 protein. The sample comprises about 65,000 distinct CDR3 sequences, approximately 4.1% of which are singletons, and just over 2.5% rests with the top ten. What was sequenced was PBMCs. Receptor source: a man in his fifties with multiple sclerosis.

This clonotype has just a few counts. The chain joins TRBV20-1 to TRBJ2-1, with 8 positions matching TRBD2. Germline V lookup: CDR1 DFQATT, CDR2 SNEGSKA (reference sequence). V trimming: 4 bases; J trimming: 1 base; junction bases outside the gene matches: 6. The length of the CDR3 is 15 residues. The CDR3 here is CSANFGTRSYNEQFF. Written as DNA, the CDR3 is TGCAGTGCTAATTTTGGGACTAGGTCCTACAATGAGCAGTTCTTC.

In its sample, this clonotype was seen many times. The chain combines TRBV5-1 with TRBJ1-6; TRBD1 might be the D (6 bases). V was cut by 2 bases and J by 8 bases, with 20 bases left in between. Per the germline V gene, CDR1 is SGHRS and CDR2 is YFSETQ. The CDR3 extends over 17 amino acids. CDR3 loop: CASSLNRVAAPHSPLHF. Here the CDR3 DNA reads TGCGCCAGCAGCTTAAACAGGGTGGCAGCCCCTCATTCACCCCTCCACTTT.

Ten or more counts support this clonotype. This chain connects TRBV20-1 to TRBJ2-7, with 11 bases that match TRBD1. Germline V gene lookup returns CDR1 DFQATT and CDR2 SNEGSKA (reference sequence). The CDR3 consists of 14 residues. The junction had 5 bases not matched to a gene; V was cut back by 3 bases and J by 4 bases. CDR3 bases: TGCAGTGCTAGGGACAGGGGGCTTTCGTACGAGCAGTACGTC. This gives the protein CSARDRGLSYEQYV.

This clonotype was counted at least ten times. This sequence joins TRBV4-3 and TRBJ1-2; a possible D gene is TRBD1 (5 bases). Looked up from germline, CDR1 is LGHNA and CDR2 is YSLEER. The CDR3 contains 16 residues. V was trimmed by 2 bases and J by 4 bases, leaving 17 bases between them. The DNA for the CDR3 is TGCGCCAGCAGCCAACGGGACGGACTCTCCGGCTATGGCTACACCTTC. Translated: CASSQRDGLSGYGYTF.

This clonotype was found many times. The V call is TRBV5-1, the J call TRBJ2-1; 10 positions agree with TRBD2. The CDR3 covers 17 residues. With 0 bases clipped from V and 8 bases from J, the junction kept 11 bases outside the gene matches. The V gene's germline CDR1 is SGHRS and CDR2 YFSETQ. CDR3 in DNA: TGCGCCAGCAGCTTGGCGAAAGCTAGCGGGGGATTTGATGAGCAGTTCTTC. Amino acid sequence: CASSLAKASGGFDEQFF.

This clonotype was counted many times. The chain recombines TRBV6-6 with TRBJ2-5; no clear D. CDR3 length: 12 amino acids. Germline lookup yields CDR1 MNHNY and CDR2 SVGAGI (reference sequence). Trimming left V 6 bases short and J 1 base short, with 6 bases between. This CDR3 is CASRKGQETQYF. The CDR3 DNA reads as TGTGCCAGCAGGAAAGGCCAAGAGACCCAGTACTTC.